The 22 T cell receptor beta chains below come from one sample, sequenced in a study of CD4 and CD8 cells across lung adenocarcinoma regions (dated by TCRdb to the late 2010s). Library prep was done by PCR. The sequencer listed for this sample is HiSeq X Ten. TCRdb handled the public reads itself, with Q25 trimming in fastp and clone calling in MiXCR, and kept productive beta chains. Rows with a matching CDR3 protein are joined into one entry that keeps the most common DNA and genes. The sample has around 20,000 distinct CDR3 sequences on record, roughly 54% of them singletons. Around a quarter of the sample belongs to the ten largest clones. Material: CD8+ T cells from the center of a lung tumor. In light of the paper, this sample's cell subset or site label describes: tumor center region. The source of these receptors is a female donor with lung adenocarcinoma. The CD4 and CD8 labels of this study may be unreliable.

The chain carries TRBV6-1 and TRBJ2-5, with 9 bases lining up with TRBD1. The J call may be incorrect, as the DNA end agrees better with TRBJ2-7. Germline CDR1 and CDR2: MNHNS and SASEGT. The CDR3 extends over 15 amino acids. CDR3 nucleotides: TGTGCCAGCAGACTAGAGGACAGGGGTTTACACGAGCAGTACTTC. Its translation: CASRLEDRGLHEQYF.

This clonotype occurred once. The chain carries TRBV10-3 and TRBJ2-5; tentatively, D is TRBD2 (7 bases). The CDR3 runs 15 residues. Germline-derived CDR1 and CDR2 are ENHRY and SYGVKD. V lost 11 bases and J 11 bases, leaving 30 bases between the germline ends. The CDR3 nucleotides are TGTGCCGTGGGGGAGGGGGGGGGAGGGGTAGATACGCAGTACTTC. This gives the protein CAVGEGGGGVDTQYF.

In nucleotides, the CDR3 is TGTGCCAGCAGGGGACAAACAGGGGGCTCTTCACCCCTCCACTTT. Translation: CASRGQTGGSSPLHF. The chain uses TRBV6-1 and TRBJ1-6; 9 nucleotides agree with TRBD1. The CDR3 has 15 residues. The ends lost 6 bases at V and 9 bases at J; junction bases unmatched: 9. The germline V gene has CDR1 MNHNS and CDR2 SASEGT.

This clonotype was seen many times. This chain uses TRBV27 with TRBJ2-1; D might be TRBD1 (6 bases). The DNA matches TRBJ2-5 better at its end, which makes the J call doubtful. CDR1 MNHEY and CDR2 SMNVEV come from the germline V gene (reference sequence). The CDR3 spans 15 residues. The DNA for the CDR3 is TGTGCCAGCAGTGTACAGGGCCCAGGGCGAGAGACCCAGTACTTC. This encodes CASSVQGPGRETQYF.

Sample share makes this clonotype medium-sized. The V call is TRBV10-1, the J call TRBJ2-5; D is possibly TRBD2 (6 bases). Near its end, the DNA agrees better with TRBJ2-7, so the J call may be wrong. Germline assignment: CDR1 WNHNN and CDR2 SYGVQD (reference sequence). CDR3 size: 13 residues. The CDR3, as DNA: TGCGCCAGCTCTAGCGAACTTTCCTACGAGCAGTACTTC. It translates to CASSSELSYEQYF.

The V call is TRBV5-6, the J call TRBJ1-2, with D unclear. The CDR3 extends over 13 amino acids. Trimming took off 1 base at V and 0 bases at J, with 4 bases between the two ends. CDR1 is SGHDT and CDR2 is YYEEEE in the germline V gene. The CDR3 coding sequence is TGTGCCAGCAGCTTGCAAGCTAACTATGGCTACACCTTC. Its translation: CASSLQANYGYTF.

This chain uses TRBV7-2 with TRBJ2-3; D is possibly TRBD2 (6 bases). Trimming left V 2 bases short and J 6 bases short, with 9 bases between. Germline V gene data show CDR1 as SGHTA and CDR2 as FQGNSA. CDR3 length: 13 residues. CDR3 amino acids: CASSLTSGDTQYF. For the CDR3, the DNA is TGTGCCAGCAGCTTAACCAGCGGGGATACGCAGTATTTT.

As concerns this clonotype: One end of the junction is discordant with germline, which a read error may explain. This rearrangement joins TRBV27 to TRBJ2-3; either TRBD1 or TRBD2 may fit D (5 bases each). Germline CDR1 and CDR2: MNHEY and SMNVEV (reference sequence). The CDR3 length is 16 residues. The CDR3 DNA sequence: TGTGCCAGCGGGGGATACGGGGCGTGTGGCAAAGAGACCCAGTATTTC. Translated: CASGGYGACGKETQYF.

This clonotype turned up a few times. The J gene is TRBJ2-2, the V gene TRBV6-1; D is uncertain. Trimming cost V 0 bases and J 7 bases, with 9 bases left between them. The CDR3 consists of 14 residues. Germline loops: CDR1 MNHNS, CDR2 SASEGT. The DNA for the CDR3 is TGTGCCAGCAGTGAAGCCCCGGGTGGCGGGGAGCTGTTTTTT. Amino acid sequence: CASSEAPGGGELFF.

There are many counts of this clonotype. The chain couples TRBV27 to TRBJ1-1; TRBD1 is a possible D gene (5 bases). The CDR3 sequence is 13 residues long. The germline V gene has CDR1 MNHEY and CDR2 SMNVEV (reference sequence). The V end lost 3 bases, the J end lost 4 bases, and 9 bases lay between the germline ends. CDR3 residues: CASSLMGGTEAFF. Here the CDR3 DNA reads TGTGCCAGCAGTTTGATGGGGGGCACTGAAGCTTTCTTT.

This clonotype showed up many times. The chain couples TRBV28 to TRBJ2-1, with TRBD2 matching 9 bases. Germline V gene data show CDR1 as MDHEN and CDR2 as SYDVKM. V lost 5 bases, J lost 7 bases, and 12 bases stayed unmatched. CDR3 length: 16 residues. CDR3 protein: CASSGEREAGRNEQFF. The CDR3 DNA follows: TGTGCCAGCAGTGGTGAGCGGGAGGCGGGGAGGAATGAGCAGTTCTTC.

This clonotype is categorized as medium-sized. The chain couples TRBV10-2 to TRBJ2-1, with TRBD2 matching 13 bases. V shed 7 bases, J shed 8 bases, and the junction held 11 bases outside the gene matches. CDR1 and CDR2 (germline): WSHSY, SAAADI. The CDR3 contains 16 residues. The DNA for the CDR3 is TGCGCCAGCATAGGACTAGCGGGAGTACTCAGCGATGAGCAGTTCTTC. It is translated as CASIGLAGVLSDEQFF.

This clonotype was counted ten times or more. The V call is TRBV6-5, the J call TRBJ1-1, with a tentative D call TRBD1 (5 bases). Germline-derived CDR1 and CDR2 are MNHEY and SVGAGI. CDR3 size: 14 residues. Trimming took off 4 bases at V and 0 bases at J, with 9 bases between the two ends. The CDR3 DNA sequence: TGTGCCAGCAGTTTAGGGGACCTGAACACTGAAGCTTTCTTT. Its translation: CASSLGDLNTEAFF.

This sequence joins TRBV4-1 and TRBJ2-1; 8 nucleotides align to TRBD2. CDR3 length: 16 amino acids. The V gene end was trimmed by 1 base and the J gene end by 8 bases; junction bases not matched to a gene: 10. CDR1 is MGHRA and CDR2 is YSYEKL in the germline V gene. The CDR3 is CASSQGASGPVYEQFF. DNA for the CDR3: TGCGCCAGCAGCCAAGGGGCTAGCGGGCCTGTCTATGAGCAGTTCTTC.

The chain uses TRBV3-1 and TRBJ2-5; TRBD2 is a possible D gene (6 bases). This CDR3 has 14 amino acids. V lost 0 bases and J lost 2, with 7 bases in between. In germline, CDR1 is LGHDT, CDR2 YNNKEL (reference sequence). Here the CDR3 reads CASSQEGTQETQYF. CDR3 in DNA: TGTGCCAGCAGCCAAGAAGGGACTCAAGAGACCCAGTACTTC.

The table lists this clonotype with many counts. The V gene is TRBV28, the J gene TRBJ2-2; a weak D match, TRBD2 (5 bases). V was shortened by 4 bases and J by 0 bases, with 9 bases between the two germline ends. CDR1 is MDHEN and CDR2 is SYDVKM in the germline V gene. CDR3 length: 15 residues. The CDR3 loop reads CASSSRAANTGELFF. The CDR3 region has the DNA TGTGCCAGCAGTTCGCGGGCCGCGAACACCGGGGAGCTGTTTTTT.

Concerning this clonotype: Relative to the germline gene, one junction end is altered; a read error may explain this. V usage is TRBV6-5 and J usage is TRBJ2-3; no firm D call. The CDR3 runs to 15 residues. Per the germline V gene, CDR1 is MNHEY and CDR2 is SVGAGI. CDR3 protein: CASSYGQTGTNTQYF. CDR3 bases: TGTGCCAGCAGTTATGGCCAGACTGGCACAAATACGCAGTATTTT.

The chain has TRBV6-1 and TRBJ2-4; D is perhaps TRBD2 (7 bases). CDR1 and CDR2 (germline): MNHNS, SASEGT. The CDR3 totals 16 residues. CDR3 nucleotides: TGTGTGAGCAGTGACGAGGGGGGGGGGGCCACAGACACGCAGTACTTC. Translation gives CVSSDEGGGATDTQYF.

Turning to this clonotype: An end of the junction differs from the germline gene, which may be a read error. The genes are TRBV6-5 and TRBJ2-3; D uncertain. Near its end, the DNA agrees better with TRBJ2-7, so the J call may be wrong. The CDR3 totals 15 residues. Germline CDR1 MNHEY, CDR2 SVGAGI. The CDR3 here is CARSYSGVTNDTQYF. The DNA for the CDR3 is TGTGCCAGGAGTTACTCGGGTGTGACCAACGATACGCAGTACTTC.

The V call is TRBV10-1, the J call TRBJ2-5, with 10 bases aligning to TRBD2. Per germline, CDR1 WNHNN and CDR2 SYGVQD (reference sequence). The ends lost 4 bases at V and 11 bases at J; junction bases unmatched: 13. The CDR3 consists of 15 residues. The CDR3 sequence: CASSASGSGYNEQYF. Written as DNA, the CDR3 is TGCGCCAGCAGTGCTAGCGGGAGCGGCTACAATGAGCAGTACTTC.

This clonotype was seen only a few times. The gene calls are TRBV9 and TRBJ2-2; no clear D. This CDR3 spans 14 amino acids. V lost 0 bases to trimming and J lost 4 bases, with 7 bases between them. Germline CDR1 is SGDLS and CDR2 is YYNGEE. In DNA form, the CDR3 reads TGTGCCAGCAGCGTAGGGCTTACCACCGGGGAGCTGTTTTTT. Protein sequence: CASSVGLTTGELFF. The complete variable domain, with remaining parts taken from reference TRBV9 and TRBJ2-2, reads DSGVTQTPKHLITATGQRVTLRCSPRSGDLSVYWYQQSLDQGLQFLIQYYNGEERAKGNILERFSAQQFPDLHSELNLSSLELGDSALYFCASSVGLTTGELFFGEGSRLTVL.

This clonotype was seen only a few times. The chain recombines TRBV6-1 with TRBJ2-3; 13 nucleotides agree with TRBD2. The J segment lost 2 bases and the V segment lost 6 bases, leaving 8 bases of the junction unmatched. The length of the CDR3 is 17 residues. Per germline, CDR1 MNHNS and CDR2 SASEGT. The CDR3 sequence is CASSRRLAGGFTDTQYF. The DNA for the CDR3 is TGTGCCAGCAGCCGCCGACTAGCGGGGGGATTCACAGATACGCAGTATTTT.